This entry describes one TCR beta chain. Its antigen is not known. Germline lookup yields CDR1 MNHEY and CDR2 SMNVEV (reference sequence). CDR3 length: 13 amino acids. Trimming took 7 bases from V and 5 from J, leaving 14 bases between them. This sample was included in a study of a mutant IDH1 vaccine in newly diagnosed glioma. Across the study: Radiotherapy, temozolomide, or both had been given previously, and both were given to most.

Time point defined: week 47, end of study. The content of each vaccine dose was 300 ug of mutant IDH1 20-mer peptide, and topical imiquimod accompanied it. Astrocytomas that were new, WHO grade 3 or 4, IDH1-mutant and ATRX-lost were present in the donors. Sequencing used immunoSEQ multiplex PCR; TCRdb keeps in-frame clones, though not all of them. The sample carries tens of thousands of clones, approximately 86% recorded once. The chain employs TRBV27 and TRBJ1-1; perhaps TRBD1 as D (5 bases). Sequenced material: PBMCs, taken from a glioma patient whose treatment included an IDH1 peptide vaccine. This sequence originates from a man in his late teens or twenties with glioma. Some clones in this sample may be carry-over from other donors' samples. This CDR3 is CASIGGGETEAFF. CDR3 nucleotide sequence: TGTGCCAGCATTGGGGGAGGTGAGACTGAAGCTTTCTTT.